Listed below are T cell receptor beta chains from one sample, sequenced in a study of T cell responses to AZD1222 COVID-19 vaccine. Sequenced by immunoSEQ multiplex PCR; TCRdb stores in-frame clones only, minus some. The table includes approximately 70,000 clones, 82% detected once. The material was peripheral blood, obtained on day 0 of AZD1222 vaccination. The receptor source for this set is an adult in good health. Both conserved end residues are part of each CDR3. D genes are given only for firm matches. Clone size appears in some rows only: once, few, many, or a class for an expanded clone.

V	J	D	size	CDR3	DNA
TRBV5-1	TRBJ2-3	.	.	CASGGGSTDTQYF	TGCGCCAGCGGTGGGGGGAGCACAGATACGCAGTATTTT
TRBV5-4	TRBJ2-7	TRBD1	.	CASSEDRGDHEQYF	TGTGCCAGCAGCGAGGACAGGGGAGACCACGAGCAGTACTTC
TRBV28	TRBJ1-2	.	.	CASSTARGYTF	TGTGCCAGCAGTACAGCTCGAGGCTACACCTTC
TRBV7-9	TRBJ2-5	.	few	CASSLWPGRPQETQYF	TGTGCCAGCAGCTTATGGCCGGGGAGACCTCAAGAGACCCAGTACTTC
TRBV27	TRBJ1-1	.	few	CASSPALGAAEAFF	TGTGCCAGCAGCCCTGCCCTGGGGGCCGCTGAAGCTTTCTTT
TRBV5-1	TRBJ2-3	.	.	CASSLAGSQSTDTQYF	TGCGCCAGCAGCTTGGCCGGCAGTCAGAGCACAGATACGCAGTATTTT
TRBV14	TRBJ1-1	.	.	CASSQIWLKNTEAFF	TGTGCCAGCAGCCAGATTTGGCTAAAGAACACTGAAGCTTTCTTT
TRBV7-9	TRBJ2-3	.	.	CASSPLPDTQYF	TGTGCCAGCAGCCCCCTCCCGGATACGCAGTATTTT
TRBV7-2	TRBJ1-5	.	few	CASSLQLYSNQPQHF	TGTGCCAGCAGCTTACAGTTATATAGCAATCAGCCCCAGCATTTT
TRBV19	TRBJ1-4	.	.	CASSIQGSNEKLFF	TGTGCCAGTAGTATACAGGGTTCTAATGAAAAACTGTTTTTT
TRBV29-1	TRBJ2-1	.	.	CSVIHNEQFF	TGCAGCGTTATCCACAATGAGCAGTTCTTC
TRBV30	TRBJ2-3	TRBD1	medium-sized	CAWSVGQGADTQYF	TGTGCCTGGAGTGTAGGGCAGGGGGCAGATACGCAGTATTTT
TRBV24-1	TRBJ2-1	TRBD1	few	CATSDTQGATYNEQFF	TGTGCCACCAGTGATACACAGGGGGCAACCTACAATGAGCAGTTCTTC
TRBV5-1	TRBJ1-1	.	.	CASSLGVEAEAFF	TGCGCCAGCAGCTTGGGGGTTGAGGCTGAAGCTTTCTTT
TRBV7-2	TRBJ1-2	.	few	CASSLGSYGYTF	TGTGCCAGCAGCTTAGGTAGCTATGGCTACACCTTC
TRBV18	TRBJ1-4	.	few	CASSPNGATNEKLFF	TGTGCCAGCTCACCGAACGGTGCAACTAATGAAAAACTGTTTTTT
TRBV12-3/TRBV12-4	TRBJ2-1	.	.	CASAEFFVNEQFF	TGTGCCAGTGCCGAGTTTTTCGTAAATGAGCAGTTCTTC
TRBV28	TRBJ1-2	.	.	CASTIEGGTPNYGYTF	TGTGCCAGCACCATCGAAGGGGGGACTCCGAACTATGGCTACACCTTC
TRBV7-2	TRBJ1-5	.	few	CASSLAPGSGGRGGQPQHF	TGTGCCAGCAGCTTAGCCCCAGGGAGTGGGGGGAGAGGGGGTCAGCCCCAGCATTTT
TRBV3-1/TRBV3-2	TRBJ2-3	TRBD2	.	CASSQLTLLGGVTDTQYF	TGTGCCAGCAGCCAGCTTACCCTTTTGGGGGGGGTAACAGATACGCAGTATTTT
TRBV9	TRBJ1-5	TRBD1	.	CASSSGTGNNQPQHF	TGTGCCAGCAGCTCCGGGACAGGGAATAATCAGCCCCAGCATTTT
TRBV28	TRBJ1-4	.	.	CASSGQPNEKLFF	TGTGCCAGCAGCGGACAGCCGAATGAAAAACTGTTTTTT
TRBV10-3	TRBJ2-4	TRBD1	.	CAISDRTGVDIQYF	TGTGCCATCAGTGACAGGACAGGGGTAGACATTCAGTACTTC
TRBV11-2	TRBJ2-3	.	.	CASSLYSTDTQYF	TGTGCCAGCAGCCTCTACAGCACAGATACGCAGTATTTT
TRBV19	TRBJ1-1	.	once	CASSPPGRWSPVGTEAFF	TGTGCCAGTAGTCCCCCTGGCAGGTGGTCCCCCGTTGGCACTGAAGCTTTCTTT
TRBV9	TRBJ2-7	TRBD2	.	CASSVADSGGYEQYF	TGTGCCAGCAGCGTAGCCGATAGCGGGGGCTACGAGCAGTACTTC
TRBV5-1	TRBJ2-3	.	.	CASSLAGTTDTQYF	TGCGCCAGCAGTCTCGCCGGGACCACAGATACGCAGTATTTT
TRBV15	TRBJ2-7	.	.	CATSRETRAYEQYF	TGTGCCACCAGCAGAGAAACAAGGGCCTACGAGCAGTACTTC
TRBV5-1	TRBJ2-5	.	.	CASSPDLYQETQYF	TGCGCCAGCAGCCCCGACCTCTACCAAGAGACCCAGTACTTC
TRBV30	TRBJ1-5	.	.	CAWRGGENSNQPQHF	TGTGCCTGGAGAGGGGGGGAGAATAGCAATCAGCCCCAGCATTTT
TRBV2	TRBJ1-2	.	.	CASSEIPGRSGYTF	TGTGCCAGCAGTGAAATTCCGGGACGGAGTGGCTACACCTTC
TRBV7-9	TRBJ1-5	.	.	CASTAGGNQPQHF	TGTGCCAGCACGGCGGGGGGCAATCAGCCCCAGCATTTT
TRBV2	TRBJ1-1	.	.	CASSEAPRSNTEAFF	TGTGCCAGCAGTGAAGCGCCTAGGTCAAACACTGAAGCTTTCTTT
TRBV19	TRBJ1-5	TRBD1	.	CASSATGGFQPQHF	TGTGCCAGTAGTGCAACAGGGGGATTTCAGCCCCAGCATTTT
TRBV28	TRBJ1-1	TRBD1	few	CASSSVQGVNTEAFF	TGTGCCAGCAGTTCCGTACAGGGGGTGAACACTGAAGCTTTCTTT
TRBV5-4	TRBJ2-5	TRBD1	.	CASRRQGEETQYF	TGTGCCAGCAGGAGACAGGGGGAAGAGACCCAGTACTTC
TRBV7-9	TRBJ2-1	TRBD2	.	CASSKGLINEQFF	TGTGCCAGCAGCAAGGGACTAATCAATGAGCAGTTCTTC
TRBV2	TRBJ1-5	.	.	CASSVGSSNQPQHF	TGTGCCAGCAGTGTGGGGTCCAGCAATCAGCCCCAGCATTTT
TRBV7-3	TRBJ1-3	.	once	CASSTGSGNTIYF	TGTGCCAGCAGCACAGGGTCAGGAAACACCATATATTTT